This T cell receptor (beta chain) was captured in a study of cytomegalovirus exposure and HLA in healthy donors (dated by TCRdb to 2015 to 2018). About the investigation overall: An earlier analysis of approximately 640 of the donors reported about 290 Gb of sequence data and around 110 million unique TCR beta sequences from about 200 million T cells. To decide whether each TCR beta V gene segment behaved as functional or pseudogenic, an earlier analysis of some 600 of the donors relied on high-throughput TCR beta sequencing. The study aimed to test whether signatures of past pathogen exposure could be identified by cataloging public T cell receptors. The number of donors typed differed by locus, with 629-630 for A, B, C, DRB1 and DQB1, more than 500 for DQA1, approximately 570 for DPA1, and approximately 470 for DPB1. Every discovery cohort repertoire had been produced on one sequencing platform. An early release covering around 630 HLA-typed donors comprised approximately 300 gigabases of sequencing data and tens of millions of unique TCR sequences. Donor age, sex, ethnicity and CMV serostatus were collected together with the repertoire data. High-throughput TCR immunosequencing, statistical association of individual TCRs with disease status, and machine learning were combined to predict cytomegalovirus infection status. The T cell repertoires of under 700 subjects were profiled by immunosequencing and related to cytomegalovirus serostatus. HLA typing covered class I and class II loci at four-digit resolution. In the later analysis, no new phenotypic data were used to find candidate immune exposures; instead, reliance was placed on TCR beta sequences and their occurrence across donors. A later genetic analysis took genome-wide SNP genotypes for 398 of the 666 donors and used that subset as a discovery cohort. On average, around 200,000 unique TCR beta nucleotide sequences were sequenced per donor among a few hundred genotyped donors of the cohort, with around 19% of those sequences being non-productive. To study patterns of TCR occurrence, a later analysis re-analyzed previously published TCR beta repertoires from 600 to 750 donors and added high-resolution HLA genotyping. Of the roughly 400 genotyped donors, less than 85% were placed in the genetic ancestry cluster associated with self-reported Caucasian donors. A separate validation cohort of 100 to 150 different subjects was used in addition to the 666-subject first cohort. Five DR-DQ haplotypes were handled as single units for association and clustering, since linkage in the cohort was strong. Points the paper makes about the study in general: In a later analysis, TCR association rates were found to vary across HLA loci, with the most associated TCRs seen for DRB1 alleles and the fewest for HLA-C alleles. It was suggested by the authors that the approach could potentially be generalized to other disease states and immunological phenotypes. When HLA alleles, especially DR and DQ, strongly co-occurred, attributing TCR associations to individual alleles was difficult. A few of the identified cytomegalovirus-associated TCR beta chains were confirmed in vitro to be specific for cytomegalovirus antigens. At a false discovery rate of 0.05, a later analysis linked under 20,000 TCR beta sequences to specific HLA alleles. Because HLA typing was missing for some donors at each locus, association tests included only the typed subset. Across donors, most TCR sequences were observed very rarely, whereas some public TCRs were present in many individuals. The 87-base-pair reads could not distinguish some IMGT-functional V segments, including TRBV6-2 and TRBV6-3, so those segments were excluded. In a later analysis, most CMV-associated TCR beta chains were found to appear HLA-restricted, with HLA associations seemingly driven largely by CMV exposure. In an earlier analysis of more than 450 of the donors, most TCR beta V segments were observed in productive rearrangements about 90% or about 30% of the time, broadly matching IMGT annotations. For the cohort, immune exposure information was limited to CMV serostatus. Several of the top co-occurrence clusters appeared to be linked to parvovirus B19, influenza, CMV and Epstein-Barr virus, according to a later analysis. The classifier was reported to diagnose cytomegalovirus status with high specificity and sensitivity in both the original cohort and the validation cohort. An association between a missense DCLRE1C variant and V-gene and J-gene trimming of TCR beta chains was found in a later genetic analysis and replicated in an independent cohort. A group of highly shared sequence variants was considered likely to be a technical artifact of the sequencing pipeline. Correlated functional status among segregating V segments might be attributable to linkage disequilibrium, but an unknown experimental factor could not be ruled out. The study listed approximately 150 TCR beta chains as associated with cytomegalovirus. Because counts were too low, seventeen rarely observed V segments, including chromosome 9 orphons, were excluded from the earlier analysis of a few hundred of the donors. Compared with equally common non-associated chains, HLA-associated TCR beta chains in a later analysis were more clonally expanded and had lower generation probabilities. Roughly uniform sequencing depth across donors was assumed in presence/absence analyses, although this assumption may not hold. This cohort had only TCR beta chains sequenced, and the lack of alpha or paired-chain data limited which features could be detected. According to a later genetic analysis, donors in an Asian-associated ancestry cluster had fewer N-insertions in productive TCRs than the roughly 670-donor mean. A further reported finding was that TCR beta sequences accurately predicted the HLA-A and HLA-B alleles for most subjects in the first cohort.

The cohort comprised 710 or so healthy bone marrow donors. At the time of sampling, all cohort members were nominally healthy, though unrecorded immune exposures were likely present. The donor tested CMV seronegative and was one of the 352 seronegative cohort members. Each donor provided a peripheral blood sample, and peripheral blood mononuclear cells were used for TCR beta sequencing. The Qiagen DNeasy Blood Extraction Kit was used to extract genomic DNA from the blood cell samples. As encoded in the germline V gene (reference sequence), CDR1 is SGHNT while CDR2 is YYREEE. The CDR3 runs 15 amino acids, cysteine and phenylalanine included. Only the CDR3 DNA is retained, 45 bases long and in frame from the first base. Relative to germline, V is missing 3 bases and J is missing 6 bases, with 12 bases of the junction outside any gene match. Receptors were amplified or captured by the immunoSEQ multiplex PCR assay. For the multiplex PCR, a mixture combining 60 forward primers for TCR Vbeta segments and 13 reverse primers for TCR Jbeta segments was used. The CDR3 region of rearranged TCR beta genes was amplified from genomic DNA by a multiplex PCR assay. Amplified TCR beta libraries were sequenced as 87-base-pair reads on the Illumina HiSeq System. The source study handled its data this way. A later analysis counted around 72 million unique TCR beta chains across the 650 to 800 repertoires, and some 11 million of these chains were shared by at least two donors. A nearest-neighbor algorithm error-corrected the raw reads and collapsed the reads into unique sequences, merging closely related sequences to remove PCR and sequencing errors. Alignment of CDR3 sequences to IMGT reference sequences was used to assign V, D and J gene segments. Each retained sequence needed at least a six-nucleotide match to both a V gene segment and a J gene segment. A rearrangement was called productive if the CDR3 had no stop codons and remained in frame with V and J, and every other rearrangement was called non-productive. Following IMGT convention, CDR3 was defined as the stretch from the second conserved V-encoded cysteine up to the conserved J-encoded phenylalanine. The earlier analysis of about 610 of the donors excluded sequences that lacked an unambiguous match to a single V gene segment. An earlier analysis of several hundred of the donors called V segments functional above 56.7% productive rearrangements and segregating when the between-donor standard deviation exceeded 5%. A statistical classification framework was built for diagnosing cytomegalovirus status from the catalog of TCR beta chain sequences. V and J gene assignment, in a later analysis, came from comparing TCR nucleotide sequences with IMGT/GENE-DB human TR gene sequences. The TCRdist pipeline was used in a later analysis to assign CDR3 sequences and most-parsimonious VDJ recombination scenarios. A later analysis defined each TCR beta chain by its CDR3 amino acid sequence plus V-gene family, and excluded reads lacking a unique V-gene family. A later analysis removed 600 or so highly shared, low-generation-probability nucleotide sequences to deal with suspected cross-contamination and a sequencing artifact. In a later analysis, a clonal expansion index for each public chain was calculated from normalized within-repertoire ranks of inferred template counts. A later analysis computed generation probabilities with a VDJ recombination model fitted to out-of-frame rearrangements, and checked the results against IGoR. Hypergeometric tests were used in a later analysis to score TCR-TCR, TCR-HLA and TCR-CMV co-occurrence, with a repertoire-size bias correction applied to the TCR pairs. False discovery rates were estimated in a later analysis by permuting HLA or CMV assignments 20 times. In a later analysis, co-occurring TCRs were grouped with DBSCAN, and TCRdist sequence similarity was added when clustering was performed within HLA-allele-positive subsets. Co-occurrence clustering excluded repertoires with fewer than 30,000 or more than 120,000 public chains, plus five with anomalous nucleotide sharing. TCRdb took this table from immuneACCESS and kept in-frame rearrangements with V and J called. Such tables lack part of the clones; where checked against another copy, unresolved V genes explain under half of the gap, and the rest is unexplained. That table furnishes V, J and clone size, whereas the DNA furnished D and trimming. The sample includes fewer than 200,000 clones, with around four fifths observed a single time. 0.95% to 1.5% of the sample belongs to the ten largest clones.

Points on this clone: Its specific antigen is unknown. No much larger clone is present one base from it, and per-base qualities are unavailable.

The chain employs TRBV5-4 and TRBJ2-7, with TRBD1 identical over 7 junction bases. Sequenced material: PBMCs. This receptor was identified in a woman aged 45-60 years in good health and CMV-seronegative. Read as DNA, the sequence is TGTGCCAGCAGCTCTCTGACTACCAGGGGGAGCGAGCAGTACTTC. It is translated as CASSSLTTRGSEQYF.